This entry lists 32 T cell receptor beta chains sequenced from one sample in a study of blood T cell repertoires in COVID-19 (dated by TCRdb to the early 2020s). Library construction relied on the immunoSEQ multiplex PCR assay. Sourced from immuneACCESS, this table was stored by TCRdb with only in-frame sequences that have V and J called. A share of the clones is absent; for the studies checked, an unresolved V gene accounts for under half, and the remainder has no known explanation. The sample profile shows roughly 250,000 clones; 81% of them were found once. 2.5% to 3.5% of the sample goes to the ten largest clones. The material sequenced was peripheral blood. The receptors shown here come from a woman aged 60-75 years with active or convalescent COVID-19.

The chain links TRBV29-1 to TRBJ2-1; 7 bases line up with TRBD1. J was trimmed by 14 bases and V by 7 bases; bases with no gene match: 17. CDR3 length: 13 amino acids. Germline V lookup: CDR1 SQVTM, CDR2 ANQGSEA. The CDR3 DNA sequence: TGCAGCGCCCAAAGGGGGCGGACAGAAGGGAAGTTCTTC. This gives the protein CSAQRGRTEGKFF.

V and J are TRBV4-1 and TRBJ2-4; TRBD1 might be the D (6 bases). Trimming cost V 3 bases and J 2 bases, with 23 bases left between them. Germline assignment: CDR1 MGHRA and CDR2 YSYEKL. The length of the CDR3 is 19 residues. Here the CDR3 reads CASSQGAVPGRLTKNIQYF. The CDR3, as DNA: TGCGCCAGCAGCCAGGGGGCGGTTCCGGGACGGCTAACCAAAAACATTCAGTACTTC.

This rearrangement joins TRBV4-2 to TRBJ2-1; 11 bases map to TRBD2. The CDR3 contains 14 residues. V lost 5 bases, J lost 8 bases, and 5 bases stayed unmatched. The V gene's germline CDR1 is LGHNA and CDR2 YNFKEQ. Here the CDR3 DNA reads TGTGCCAGCAGCTTAGCGGGGGGGCAGGATGAGCAGTTCTTC. Translating gives CASSLAGGQDEQFF.

CDR3 region: CASSRQGLAYGYTF. Here the CDR3 DNA reads TGTGCCAGCAGTCGACAGGGGCTGGCCTATGGCTACACCTTC. The rearrangement links TRBV14 to TRBJ1-2; 8 nucleotides line up with TRBD1. Germline values: CDR1 SGHDN, CDR2 FVKESK. The V and J ends lost 6 bases and 4 bases, in that order; junction bases with no gene match: 7. The CDR3 extends over 14 amino acids.

V usage is TRBV27 and J usage is TRBJ1-2; 9 bases line up with TRBD1. This CDR3 is 15 amino acids long. In germline, CDR1 is MNHEY, CDR2 SMNVEV (reference sequence). Unmatched junction bases numbered 5, after V lost 6 bases and J lost 0 bases. The CDR3 reads CASSYDRGANYGYTF. DNA for the CDR3: TGTGCCAGCAGCTACGACAGGGGGGCTAACTATGGCTACACCTTC.

CDR3: CAWSPGQIYGYTF. CDR3 coding DNA: TGTGCCTGGAGCCCCGGACAGATCTATGGCTACACCTTC. This sequence joins TRBV30 and TRBJ1-2, with D possibly matching TRBD1 (6 bases). CDR3 length: 13 residues. V was cut by 3 bases and J by 4 bases, with 12 bases left in between. In germline, CDR1 is GTSNPN, CDR2 SVGIG (reference sequence).

The rearrangement links TRBV10-3 to TRBJ2-7, with a tentative D call TRBD2 (6 bases). Trimming left V 0 bases short and J 0 bases short, with 12 bases between. This CDR3 comprises 16 residues. Per the germline V gene, CDR1 is ENHRY and CDR2 is SYGVKD. CDR3 DNA: TGTGCCATCAGTGAGTCGGGACTCCTTAGCTCCTACGAGCAGTACTTC. As protein: CAISESGLLSSYEQYF.

The chain employs TRBV13 and TRBJ1-3; a weak D match, TRBD1 (6 bases). CDR1 and CDR2 from the germline V gene are PRHDT and FYEKMQ (reference sequence). The CDR3 loop spans 14 amino acids. V shed 3 bases and J shed 1 base, with 7 bases lying between them. CDR3 bases: TGTGCCAGCAGCTTTAGGGGGTCTGGAAACACCATATATTTT. Its protein product is CASSFRGSGNTIYF.

The rearrangement links TRBV4-2 to TRBJ1-2; D perhaps matches TRBD1 (6 bases). Between the trimmed V and J ends, which lost 4 bases and 1 base, there was a span of 16 bases. The CDR3 extends over 16 amino acids. From germline, CDR1 is LGHNA and CDR2 YNFKEQ. This chain's CDR3 is CASSLGGAQNNYGYTF. The CDR3 region has the DNA TGTGCCAGCAGCCTGGGGGGGGCTCAGAATAACTATGGCTACACCTTC.

CDR3 sequence: CASSLKVGHLIAEAFF. DNA for the CDR3: TGTGCCAGCAGCTTAAAAGTGGGACATCTGATCGCTGAAGCTTTCTTT. The chain joins TRBV7-9 to TRBJ1-1; a weak D match, TRBD1 (6 bases). The V and J ends lost 2 bases and 6 bases respectively, with 19 bases between them. Per the germline V gene, CDR1 is SEHNR and CDR2 is FQNEAQ (reference sequence). This CDR3 is built from 16 residues.

The chain recombines TRBV28 with TRBJ1-5; D possibly corresponds to TRBD1 (6 bases). V dropped 6 bases and J dropped 3 bases, with 12 bases sitting between them. The CDR3 is 14 residues long. Germline V gene sequence: CDR1 MDHEN, CDR2 SYDVKM. This chain's CDR3 is CASRLGGPNQPQHF. CDR3 in DNA: TGTGCCAGCAGACTCGGGGGGCCCAATCAGCCCCAGCATTTT.

This clone occurred once. The J gene is TRBJ1-1, the V gene TRBV11-3, with 10 bases lining up with TRBD1. There are 15 residues in the CDR3. V dropped 5 bases and J dropped 1; count of bases not matched to a gene: 4. Germline CDR1 is SGHNT and CDR2 is YENEEA. The CDR3: CASSPGTGENTEAFF. CDR3 DNA sequence: TGTGCCAGCAGCCCGGGGACAGGGGAGAACACTGAAGCTTTCTTT.

V gene TRBV6-5 combines with J gene TRBJ2-5; 8 positions agree with TRBD1. CDR1 and CDR2 (germline): MNHEY, SVGAGI. The CDR3 contains 15 residues. V was pared by 1 base and J by 5 bases, with 6 bases of the junction left unmatched. The CDR3 DNA reads TGTGCCAGCAGTTACTTGACAGGGGTCCGGGAGACCCAGTACTTC. This gives the protein CASSYLTGVRETQYF.

The V call is TRBV21-1, the J call TRBJ1-2. TRBV21-1 corresponds to a pseudogene. This CDR3 comprises 13 residues. The CDR3 nucleotides are TGTGCCAGCAGCAGCGGTTCTAACTATGGCTACACCTTC. Residues: CASSSGSNYGYTF.

This clone was seen a few times. The chain recombines TRBV3-1 (or the pseudogene TRBV3-2) with TRBJ2-3, with 7 bases lining up with TRBD2. J lost 6 bases, V lost 4 bases, and 4 bases had no gene match. CDR3 length equals 13 residues. Germline assignment: CDR1 LGHDT and CDR2 YNNKEL (reference sequence). The CDR3 protein is CASSRAGGDTQYF. The CDR3 DNA sequence: TGTGCCAGCAGCCGGGCCGGGGGGGATACGCAGTATTTT.

The genes are TRBV4-1 and TRBJ2-3; TRBD2 aligns across 16 bases. CDR3 length equals 19 residues. CDR1 and CDR2 (germline): MGHRA, YSYEKL. V shed 0 bases, J shed 3 bases, and the junction held 6 bases outside the gene matches. The CDR3: CASSQEMGTSGGATDTQYF. The CDR3 DNA is TGCGCCAGCAGCCAAGAGATGGGGACTAGCGGGGGGGCAACAGATACGCAGTATTTT.

This clone was seen once. The chain employs TRBV19 and TRBJ1-2, with D unresolved. Trimming removed 3 bases from V and 6 bases from J, with 17 bases in between. CDR3 length: 15 amino acids. Germline CDR1 is LNHDA and CDR2 is SQIVND (reference sequence). CDR3 bases: TGTGCCAGTAGTATCGCCTGGGCAGCCCTTGATGGCTACACCTTC. It encodes CASSIAWAALDGYTF.

This sequence joins TRBV7-3 and TRBJ1-6; 7 bases are shared with TRBD1. Germline lookup yields CDR1 SGHTA and CDR2 FQGTGA. CDR3 length equals 19 residues. After removal of 3 bases from V and 3 bases from J, the junction contained 14 bases not matched to a gene. CDR3 in amino acids: CASSLGSRGVGHYNSPLHF. CDR3 DNA: TGTGCCAGCAGCTTGGGAAGCAGGGGGGTGGGTCACTATAATTCACCCCTCCACTTT.

The rearrangement uses TRBV3-1 (or the pseudogene TRBV3-2) and TRBJ2-3; TRBD2 aligns across 10 bases. Trimming took 4 bases from V and 0 from J; bases not matched to a gene: 4. The CDR3 covers 16 residues. From germline, CDR1 is LGHDT and CDR2 YNNKEL (reference sequence). The CDR3 here is CASSLRTSGSTDTQYF. CDR3 sequence (DNA): TGTGCCAGCAGCCTCCGGACTAGCGGAAGCACAGATACGCAGTATTTT.

In its sample, this clone was seen a few times. The chain joins TRBV6-4 to TRBJ1-5, with no clear D. V lost 4 bases to trimming and J lost 0 bases, with 19 bases between them. CDR3 length: 18 amino acids. In germline, CDR1 is MRHNA, CDR2 SNTAGT. In DNA, the CDR3 is TGTGCCAGCAGTGTTTTCCCGCGGACTGCATATAGCAATCAGCCCCAGCATTTT. Translated: CASSVFPRTAYSNQPQHF.

This chain links TRBV3-1 (or the pseudogene TRBV3-2) with TRBJ2-7; D remains unclear. Germline values: CDR1 LGHDT, CDR2 YNNKEL (reference sequence). Between the trimmed V and J ends, which lost 1 base and 6 bases, there was a span of 4 bases. The CDR3 extends over 11 amino acids. DNA for the CDR3: TGTGCCAGCAGCCAAGTCTCCGAGCAGTACTTC. Amino acid sequence: CASSQVSEQYF.

The chain uses TRBV2 and TRBJ2-7; TRBD2 is a possible D gene (5 bases). In germline, CDR1 is SNHLY, CDR2 FYNNEI. CDR3 length equals 15 residues. V was pared by 2 bases and J by 0 bases, with 11 bases between. In DNA form, the CDR3 reads TGTGCCAGCAGTGAATACCGGGATCCCTCCTACGAGCAGTACTTC. Translated, it gives CASSEYRDPSYEQYF.

This clone appeared a single time. The chain employs TRBV3-1 (or the pseudogene TRBV3-2) and TRBJ1-2; D ambiguous. The CDR3 extends over 18 amino acids. Germline CDR1 reads LGHDT; CDR2 reads YNNKEL (reference sequence). The germline V and J ends were trimmed by 1 base and 3 bases, with 21 bases remaining between them. The CDR3 region is CASSQASRILLSDYGYTF. CDR3 DNA sequence: TGTGCCAGCAGCCAAGCGTCGAGGATCCTCTTAAGCGACTATGGCTACACCTTC.

This chain joins TRBV11-2 and TRBJ1-4; 7 bases match TRBD1. Trimming removed 2 bases from V and 8 bases from J; junction bases left unmatched: 8. Germline values: CDR1 SGHAT, CDR2 FQNNGV. The length of the CDR3 is 15 residues. CDR3: CASSLSPGGGEKLFF. For the CDR3, the DNA is TGTGCCAGCAGCTTATCTCCAGGGGGTGGGGAAAAACTGTTTTTT.

J is TRBJ1-5 and V is TRBV20-1, with D tentatively TRBD1 (6 bases). Germline V lookup: CDR1 DFQATT, CDR2 SNEGSKA (reference sequence). This CDR3 contains 16 residues. V lost 3 bases, J lost 0 bases, and 15 bases lay in between. CDR3 in DNA: TGCAGTGCTAGTGGGGGGCCGGGGCTTAGCAATCAGCCCCAGCATTTT. Its protein is CSASGGPGLSNQPQHF.

The chain joins TRBV18 to TRBJ1-4; 12 nucleotides align to TRBD1. This CDR3 has 17 residues. The V gene's germline CDR1 is KGHSH and CDR2 LQKENI. After removal of 0 bases from V and 8 bases from J, the junction contained 7 bases not matched to a gene. CDR3 nucleotides: TGTGCCAGCTCACCACCCGGGACAGGGGGCGCCTTGGAAAAACTGTTTTTT. Its protein product is CASSPPGTGGALEKLFF.

The chain employs TRBV6-5 and TRBJ1-3; weak D call: TRBD1 (5 bases). With 4 bases removed from V and 2 bases from J, the gap between germline ends came to 15 bases. CDR3 size: 16 residues. Germline-derived CDR1 and CDR2 are MNHEY and SVGAGI. This chain's CDR3 is CASSFSTGGTGNTIYF. The CDR3 region has the DNA TGTGCCAGCAGTTTTTCTACGGGGGGGACTGGAAACACCATATATTTT.

The chain is built from TRBV29-1 and TRBJ2-2, with TRBD1 identical over 8 bases. Germline CDR1 reads SQVTM; CDR2 reads ANQGSEA. V lost 4 bases and J lost 6; bases outside the gene matches: 7. The CDR3 is 14 residues long. CDR3 DNA sequence: TGCAGCGTTGTGGACAGGGTTAGCCCCGGGGAGCTGTTTTTT. Translating gives CSVVDRVSPGELFF.

The J gene is TRBJ2-5, the V gene TRBV29-1; 14 nucleotides line up with TRBD2. The CDR3 is 14 residues long. Germline V CDR1 and CDR2: SQVTM, ANQGSEA. V gave up 4 bases and J gave up 5 bases; unmatched junction bases: 3. The CDR3 bases are TGCAGCGTTGTGACTAGCGGGGGGGCGGAGACCCAGTACTTC. Translating it yields CSVVTSGGAETQYF.

The gene calls are TRBV2 and TRBJ1-2; 9 positions match TRBD1. CDR3 length: 17 amino acids. Germline V CDR1 and CDR2: SNHLY, FYNNEI. V lost 2 bases to trimming and J lost 6 bases; unmatched junction nucleotides: 13. CDR3 sequence: CASSELQQGAGGHGYTF. CDR3 DNA sequence: TGTGCCAGCAGTGAATTACAACAGGGGGCGGGAGGACATGGCTACACCTTC.

The gene calls are TRBV5-1 and TRBJ2-2; D may be TRBD2 (6 bases). The CDR3 is 17 residues long. Germline assignment: CDR1 SGHRS and CDR2 YFSETQ. V lost 0 bases and J lost 1, with 13 bases in between. Written as DNA, the CDR3 is TGCGCCAGCAGCTTGGGAGGGCTAGCGCTGAACACCGGGGAGCTGTTTTTT. Amino acids: CASSLGGLALNTGELFF.

This clone appeared once. The chain links TRBV29-1 to TRBJ1-1, with a possible D match to TRBD1 (5 bases). The V end lost 1 base, the J end lost 8 bases, and 11 bases lay between the germline ends. The length of the CDR3 is 12 residues. Germline loops: CDR1 SQVTM, CDR2 ANQGSEA. The CDR3 loop is CSVEGNRLEAFF. For the CDR3, the DNA is TGCAGCGTTGAAGGAAACAGGTTGGAAGCTTTCTTT.